The rows below give T cell receptor beta chains drawn from one sample of a study of T cell changes during pregnancy in multiple sclerosis. The repertoire was sequenced with immunoSEQ multiplex PCR; TCRdb's copy has only in-frame clones and lacks some. This table has 50,000 to 75,000 clones, over 90% appearing once. This sample comprised CD8+ T cells from peripheral blood mononuclear cells, obtained in the third trimester of pregnancy. The receptors were gathered from a female donor with multiple sclerosis, enrolled in a pregnancy study. Each CDR3 is given with its conserved first and last residue. The D gene is left open where the match is weak.

d_gene,j_gene,v_gene,CDR3aa,CDR3nt
TRBD2,TRBJ2-3,TRBV9,CASSVERERDTQYF,TGTGCCAGCAGCGTGGAGCGGGAGAGAGATACGCAGTATTTT
TRBD1,TRBJ1-5,TRBV10-3,CAISEGQGARQPQHF,TGTGCCATCAGTGAGGGACAGGGGGCGCGTCAGCCCCAGCATTTT
TRBD2,TRBJ2-1,TRBV6-4,CASARAGEANEQFF,TGTGCCAGCGCCAGAGCGGGAGAAGCCAATGAGCAGTTCTTC
TRBD1,TRBJ2-7,TRBV2,CASIPDRDGEQYF,TGTGCCAGCATTCCGGACAGGGACGGCGAGCAGTACTTC
.,TRBJ2-7,TRBV7-7,CASSTKPGYEQYF,TGTGCCAGCAGCACGAAGCCAGGGTACGAGCAGTACTTC
.,TRBJ2-1,TRBV9,CASSVAKSGSSYNEQFF,TGTGCCAGCAGCGTAGCTAAGTCCGGGAGCTCCTACAATGAGCAGTTCTTC
TRBD1,TRBJ1-3,TRBV30,CAWIGTGAGSGNTIYF,TGTGCCTGGATCGGGACAGGGGCCGGCTCTGGAAACACCATATATTTT
TRBD2,TRBJ2-7,TRBV19,CASSLRSGGYYEQYF,TGTGCCAGTAGTCTAAGGTCGGGGGGGTACTACGAGCAGTACTTC
TRBD1,TRBJ1-1,TRBV6-4,CASRRDRGRLNTEAFF,TGTGCCAGCAGGCGGGACAGGGGGCGCCTGAACACTGAAGCTTTCTTT
.,TRBJ2-3,TRBV4-3,CASSQDSRITDTQYF,TGCGCCAGCAGCCAAGACTCGCGTATCACAGATACGCAGTATTTT
TRBD1,TRBJ2-1,TRBV6-5,CASSSPETGSNEQFF,TGTGCCAGCAGTTCCCCCGAGACAGGGTCAAATGAGCAGTTCTTC
.,TRBJ2-7,TRBV4-2,CASSQPAYEQYF,TGTGCCAGCAGCCAGCCAGCCTACGAGCAGTACTTC
.,TRBJ1-2,TRBV5-5,CASSLDGANYGYTF,TGTGCCAGCAGCTTAGACGGAGCTAACTATGGCTACACCTTC
TRBD2,TRBJ2-1,TRBV9,CASSDAPTAGYNEQFF,TGTGCCAGCAGCGACGCCCCCACAGCGGGGTACAATGAGCAGTTCTTC
.,TRBJ2-7,TRBV30,CAWSLAGLLGEQYF,TGTGCCTGGAGTCTGGCAGGACTACTTGGTGAGCAGTACTTC
TRBD2,TRBJ2-1,TRBV27,CASSSLIALASGYNEQFF,TGTGCCAGCAGTTCCCTTATCGCCTTGGCTAGCGGGTACAATGAGCAGTTCTTC
TRBD2,TRBJ2-3,TRBV6-5,CASSYRLAGVPDTQYF,TGTGCCAGCAGTTACAGACTAGCGGGAGTCCCAGATACGCAGTATTTT
TRBD1,TRBJ2-7,TRBV28,CASTPDRVGVEQYF,TGTGCCAGCACCCCAGACAGGGTAGGAGTCGAGCAGTACTTC